This record covers a single TCR beta chain. This sample was included in a study of blood T cell repertoires in COVID-19. TCRdb's copy holds only in-frame clones and misses some; the assay was immunoSEQ multiplex PCR. Found here are roughly 280,000 clones, approximately 86% of them singletons; the top ten hold about 2.1%. V dropped 5 bases and J dropped 4; count of bases not matched to a gene: 4. Per germline, CDR1 LGHNT and CDR2 FRNRAP. This CDR3 spans 15 amino acids. The specimen was peripheral blood. The V call is TRBV12-5, the J call TRBJ2-2; 10 bases map to TRBD1. The origin of this receptor is a man aged 25-45 years with active or convalescent COVID-19. The CDR3, as DNA: TGTGCTAGTGGTCCGTGGGACAGGGGCACCGGGGAGCTGTTTTTT. Amino acid sequence: CASGPWDRGTGELFF.